What follows are 5 T cell receptor beta chains derived from one specimen sequenced in a study of cytomegalovirus exposure and HLA in healthy donors. In the PCR, 60 Vbeta and 13 Jbeta primers were used. Some clones are missing from TCRdb's copy, which holds only in-frame ones; the method was immunoSEQ multiplex PCR. The table lists tens of thousands of clones, 82% of them singletons. Sequenced material: PBMCs. The receptor source for this set is a man aged 18-30 years in good health and CMV-seronegative.

The sample holds a few counts of this clone. The rearrangement joins TRBV6-5 to TRBJ2-5; D might be TRBD2 (6 bases). Trimming stripped 7 bases from V and 4 bases from J, with 13 bases between. The CDR3 has 13 residues. CDR1 and CDR2 (germline): MNHEY, SVGAGI. CDR3 in DNA: TGTGCCAGCACCAGACTAGTCTCAGAGACCCAGTACTTC. This encodes CASTRLVSETQYF.

The chain is built from TRBV7-2 and TRBJ2-1; 7 bases match TRBD1. From germline, CDR1 is SGHTA and CDR2 FQGNSA. This CDR3 comprises 14 residues. J was trimmed by 0 bases and V by 5 bases; bases with no gene match: 1. The CDR3 protein is CASSRDSSYNEQFF. Written as DNA, the CDR3 is TGTGCCAGCAGCCGGGACAGCTCCTACAATGAGCAGTTCTTC.

In regard to this clone: The same CDR3 arises from other DNA sequences in this sample as well. Here the CDR3 reads CASSLGLAGGPAYEQYF. The CDR3 DNA reads TGTGCCAGCAGCTTAGGACTAGCGGGAGGGCCCGCCTACGAGCAGTACTTC. V and J are TRBV7-9 and TRBJ2-7; TRBD2 aligns across 14 bases. This CDR3 spans 17 amino acids. Per the germline V gene, CDR1 is SEHNR and CDR2 is FQNEAQ (reference sequence). The V gene end was trimmed by 1 base and the J gene end by 2 bases; junction bases not matched to a gene: 4.

The V gene is TRBV7-9, the J gene TRBJ1-5, with D possibly matching TRBD1 (5 bases). Germline assignment: CDR1 SEHNR and CDR2 FQNEAQ (reference sequence). V lost 2 bases and J lost 0, with 17 bases in between. The CDR3 runs to 18 residues. The CDR3 loop is CASSLSPIGGDSNQPQHF. As DNA, the CDR3 is TGTGCCAGCAGCTTATCCCCGATCGGGGGGGATAGCAATCAGCCCCAGCATTTT.

The chain uses TRBV19 and TRBJ1-5, with 7 bases aligning to TRBD1. The CDR3 extends over 16 amino acids. From germline, CDR1 is LNHDA and CDR2 SQIVND (reference sequence). The J segment lost 7 bases and the V segment lost 8 bases, leaving 17 bases of the junction unmatched. CDR3 protein: CASDTPATGWLQPQHF. DNA for the CDR3: TGTGCCAGTGATACCCCGGCGACAGGGTGGTTACAGCCCCAGCATTTT.